This TCR beta chain is drawn from a study of blood T cells in healthy people across ages. Then a second PCR, running roughly 7 to 11 cycles, was carried out with a sample-barcoded 5' primer and a J-beta primer mix. Every sample gave at least 3 million paired-end reads containing CDR3. Each CDR3 protein gets one entry after TCRdb re-called the 5' RACE reads with MiXCR. The sample includes some 800,000 distinct CDR3 sequences, around a quarter seen only once; the top ten take approximately 3.7%. V was pared by 9 bases and J by 8 bases, with 22 bases between. This CDR3 is 14 amino acids long. Germline V gene sequence: CDR1 MNHEY, CDR2 SVGAGI. A further study also used this sample, focusing on T cells of mothers and their children.

The chain links TRBV6-5 to TRBJ1-2; possibly TRBD1 for D (6 bases). Specimen: blood. This TCR derives from a boy aged 10-17 years in good health. The CDR3 spells CAREGGVYPRGYTF. CDR3 in DNA: TGTGCCAGAGAGGGGGGGGTGTATCCCCGCGGCTACACCTTC.